One TCR beta chain is described in this entry. The table lists this clonotype with a count of one. Its specific antigen is unknown. No base-level quality is on record; no much larger clone is a single base apart. One read alone is weak evidence. This specimen belongs to a study of CD8 T cells in Susac syndrome (dated by TCRdb to the late 2010s). Context from the whole study: Whether CD8+ T cell activation and differentiation in Susac syndrome was antigen driven was tested using repertoire sequencing.

RNA was extracted using the RNeasy kit, and roughly 0.45 to 1 ug of the RNA was reverse transcribed with random hexamers. The immunoSEQ multiplex PCR assay, covering 54 Vbeta and 13 Jbeta segments, was used to amplify TCR beta CDR3 regions. Bias from PCR amplification was corrected by using a synthetic template baseline for primer optimization and for computational correction. As for the original processing: Reads were annotated to V, D and J genes per IMGT and analyzed with immunoSEQ Analyzer, keeping only productive sequences. To calculate clonality, Shannon entropy was normalized by log2 of the number of productive unique sequences and then subtracted from one. Public and private clones were assessed among the 100 most prevalent clones of each patient and control. Susac-specific clones were defined as absent from healthy and MS cohorts, over a thousand published viral clones and other ImmuneACCESS disease sequences. TCRdb reanalyzed the raw reads on its own, using fastp at Q25 for trimming and MiXCR for clone calling, and kept in-frame beta chains. Rows matching on CDR3 protein sequence are summarized as one entry with the most common DNA and genes. TCRdb, rather than the study authors, made the V and J calls. This sample is represented by around 300,000 distinct CDR3 sequences; about 91% of them were singletons. The ten largest make up about 0.07% of the sample.

Broad study findings and their caveats: The TCR sequencing and HLA analysis was acknowledged to have included a relatively small number of individuals.

Peripheral blood CD8+ and CD4+ T cells from healthy donors, Susac syndrome patients and multiple sclerosis patients were profiled using high-throughput TCR beta sequencing. Multiple sclerosis controls were treatment-naive patients with stable or active relapsing-remitting disease fulfilling revised McDonald criteria. CD8+ TEMRA cells were enriched by FACS, while bulk CD8+ and CD4+ T cells were purified by magnetic negative isolation. Blood was drawn into EDTA tubes, processed within 24 hours, and PBMCs were isolated by density gradient centrifugation. PBMCs destined for TCR sequencing were cryopreserved in liquid nitrogen and later thawed in a 37 °C water bath. The sorted or isolated CD4+, CD8+ and CD8+ TEMRA cells had a purity of 90% or higher. The CDR3 spans 12 residues, from the cysteine through the phenylalanine. The DNA shown is the 36-base CDR3, in frame from base 1. Relative to germline, V is 4 bases shorter and J is 9 bases shorter, with 12 bases between their ends. CDR1 is given as LGHDT and CDR2 as YNNKEL, both from the germline V gene (reference sequence).

The sample was CD4+ T cells from PBMCs. The TCR comes from a human donor with multiple sclerosis. The chain was built from TRBV3-1 and TRBJ2-5, with a tentative D gene TRBD2 over 6 matching bases. The nucleotide sequence reads TGTGCCAGCAGCCCCGGCGGGGCCCCCCAGTACTTC. Translated, this gives CASSPGGAPQYF.